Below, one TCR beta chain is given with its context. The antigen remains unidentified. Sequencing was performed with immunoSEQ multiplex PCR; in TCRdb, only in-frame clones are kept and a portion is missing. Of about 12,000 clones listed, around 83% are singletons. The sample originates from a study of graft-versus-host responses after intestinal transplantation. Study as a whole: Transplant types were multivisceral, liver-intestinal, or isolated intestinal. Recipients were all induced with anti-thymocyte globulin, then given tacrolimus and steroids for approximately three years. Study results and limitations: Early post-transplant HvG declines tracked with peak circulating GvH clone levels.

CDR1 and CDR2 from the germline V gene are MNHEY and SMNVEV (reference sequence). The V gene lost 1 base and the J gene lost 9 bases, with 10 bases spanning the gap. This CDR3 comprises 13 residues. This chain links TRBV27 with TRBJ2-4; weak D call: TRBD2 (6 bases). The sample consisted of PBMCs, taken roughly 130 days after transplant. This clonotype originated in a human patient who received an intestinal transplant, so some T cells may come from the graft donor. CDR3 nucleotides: TGTGCCAGCAGTTTATGGGGGGAAGGCATTCAGTACTTC. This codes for CASSLWGEGIQYF.